This T cell receptor beta chain was captured by sequencing in a study of HIV-infected patients and healthy controls. Regarding the study as a whole: Eight alpha and eight beta V genes differed significantly in mean usage between HIV-infected patients and controls.

On this clonotype: Its antigen is as yet unknown.

Whole blood was used without fractionation, so all unsorted peripheral T cells were included. The CDR3 runs 17 residues. The V end lost 4 bases, the J end lost 0 bases, and 16 bases lay between the germline ends. Germline V gene data show CDR1 as LNHDA and CDR2 as SQIVND (reference sequence). cDNA was made from about 510 ng RNA using alpha and beta constant primers. Separate chain-specific third strand synthesis with multiplexing indices produced the alpha and beta libraries. A roughly 25-cycle PCR with P5s and P7 primers followed a short adapter-adding first PCR. TCRdb re-analysed the 5' RACE reads in MiXCR, keeping a single row per CDR3 protein. Found here are fewer than 20,000 distinct CDR3 sequences, approximately 7% of them singletons; the top ten hold just over 8%.

Input material: blood. The sequence was collected from an adult in good health. The chain uses TRBV19 and TRBJ1-5, with no clear D. The CDR3 is CASSTPPWVTSNQPQHF. The DNA of the CDR3 is TGTGCCAGTAGTACCCCCCCGTGGGTGACTAGCAATCAGCCCCAGCATTTT.